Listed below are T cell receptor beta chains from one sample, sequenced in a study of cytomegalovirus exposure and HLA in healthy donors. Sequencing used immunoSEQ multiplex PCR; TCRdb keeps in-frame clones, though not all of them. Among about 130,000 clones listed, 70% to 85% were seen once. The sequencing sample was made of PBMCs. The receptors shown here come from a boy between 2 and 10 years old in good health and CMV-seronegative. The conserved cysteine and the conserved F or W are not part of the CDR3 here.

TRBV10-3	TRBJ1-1	AIKLTGGDSEAF
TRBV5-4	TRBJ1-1	ASTPQTGAYTEAF
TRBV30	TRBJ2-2	AWKFGLATGELF
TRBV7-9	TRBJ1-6	ASRERDGRESPLH
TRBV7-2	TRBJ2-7	ASSLGGGPPYEQY
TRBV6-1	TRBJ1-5	ASSVILSNQPQH
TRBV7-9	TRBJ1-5	ASSPGGNQPQH
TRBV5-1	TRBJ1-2	ASSLVTSDRAHGYT
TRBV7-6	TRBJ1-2	ASSLDNLGGGLT
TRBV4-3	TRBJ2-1	ASSQVQAAEQF
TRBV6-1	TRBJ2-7	ASSGTERIYEQY
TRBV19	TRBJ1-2	ASSWDRVYGYT
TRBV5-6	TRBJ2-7	ASSWRRDLRVYEQY
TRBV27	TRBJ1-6	ASSFSGVAGSPLH
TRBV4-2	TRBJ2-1	ASSQEAGSSNEQF
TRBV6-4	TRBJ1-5	ASLSRMGNQPQH
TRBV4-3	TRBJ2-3	ASSQDNVGTGGTDTQY
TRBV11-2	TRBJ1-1	ASSLGEGTEAF